These T cell receptor beta chains were read from a single sample in a study of Tregs in tolerant kidney transplant recipients. The method was immunoSEQ multiplex PCR; TCRdb's version includes in-frame clones alone and lacks a portion of them. Of roughly 250,000 clones detected, 84% appear once; the ten largest clones hold 0.55% to 0.65%. Source material: CD4+ T cells from blood. These receptors were taken from a human donor in good health. Both conserved end residues are part of each CDR3. D genes are given only for firm matches. Clone size is stated in some rows and not others, as once, few, many or a class when expanded.

clone size	V gene	D gene	J gene	CDR3 protein	CDR3 DNA
NA	TRBV7-2	NA	TRBJ1-1	CASSLQGGNTEAFF	TGTGCCAGCAGCTTACAGGGTGGGAACACTGAAGCTTTCTTT
NA	TRBV25-1	NA	TRBJ2-7	CASSEFGDPTYEQYF	TGTGCCAGCAGTGAATTTGGGGACCCTACCTACGAGCAGTACTTC
NA	TRBV14	NA	TRBJ1-2	CASSQNWGTGIYGYTF	TGTGCCAGCAGCCAGAATTGGGGAACAGGGATCTATGGCTACACCTTC
NA	TRBV30	TRBD1	TRBJ2-2	CAWAKGQARTGELFF	TGTGCCTGGGCCAAGGGACAGGCCAGGACCGGGGAGCTGTTTTTT
NA	TRBV19	TRBD1	TRBJ2-3	CASSLLRDRGWADTQYF	TGTGCCAGTAGTCTCCTCCGGGACAGGGGATGGGCAGATACGCAGTATTTT
NA	TRBV7-2	NA	TRBJ1-4	CASSFTSTRRNEKLFF	TGTGCCAGCAGCTTCACCTCAACCCGGAGGAATGAAAAACTGTTTTTT
NA	TRBV7-9	NA	TRBJ1-2	CASSTGGQYLSGYTF	TGTGCCAGCAGCACTGGAGGACAGTACCTCTCTGGCTACACCTTC
few	TRBV6-6	TRBD2	TRBJ2-7	CASSAQRGTYEQYF	TGTGCCAGCAGTGCTCAGCGGGGAACCTACGAGCAGTACTTC
NA	TRBV5-1	NA	TRBJ2-2	CASSFGGLGNTGELFF	TGCGCCAGCAGCTTCGGGGGGCTGGGGAACACCGGGGAGCTGTTTTTT
few	TRBV6-5	TRBD1	TRBJ2-4	CASSYSSTGKNIQYF	TGTGCCAGCAGTTACTCATCGACAGGGAAAAACATTCAGTACTTC
NA	TRBV21-1	NA	TRBJ2-3	CASSKVTEKGDTQYF	TGTGCCAGCAGCAAAGTCACAGAAAAAGGAGATACGCAGTATTTT
NA	TRBV2	NA	TRBJ2-1	CASDSGAHNEQFF	TGTGCCAGTGACAGTGGAGCACACAATGAGCAGTTCTTC
NA	TRBV7-9	NA	TRBJ1-1	CASIRAGRLNTEAFF	TGTGCCAGCATCCGGGCGGGCAGACTGAACACTGAAGCTTTCTTT
NA	TRBV11-2	NA	TRBJ2-3	CASAGAGDTQYF	TGTGCCAGCGCGGGGGCCGGAGATACGCAGTATTTT
few	TRBV11-2	NA	TRBJ1-2	CASSHYGGYRRANYGYTF	TGTGCCAGCAGCCATTATGGGGGGTACAGGCGGGCTAACTATGGCTACACCTTC
NA	TRBV6-1	NA	TRBJ2-3	CASSEALTSTDTQYF	TGTGCCAGCAGTGAAGCGTTGACTAGCACAGATACGCAGTATTTT
once	TRBV14	NA	TRBJ2-7	CASSQGRGIISYEQYF	TGTGCCAGCAGCCAAGGCAGGGGCATCATCTCCTACGAGCAGTACTTC
once	TRBV6-6	NA	TRBJ2-4	CASSEIKRAKNIQYF	TGTGCCAGCAGCGAAATTAAGAGAGCCAAAAACATTCAGTACTTC
NA	TRBV18	NA	TRBJ1-5	CASSHSNQPQHF	TGTGCCAGCTCACATAGCAATCAGCCCCAGCATTTT
NA	TRBV19	NA	TRBJ1-5	CATRPRTAYNQPQHF	TGTGCCACCCGACCCCGGACGGCTTACAATCAGCCCCAGCATTTT
NA	TRBV7-2	NA	TRBJ1-6	CASSLERGPPLHF	TGTGCCAGCAGCTTAGAGAGGGGACCACCCCTCCACTTT
NA	TRBV13	TRBD1	TRBJ1-3	CASSLRQGSGNTIYF	TGTGCCAGCAGCTTAAGACAGGGCTCTGGAAACACCATATATTTT
NA	TRBV5-6	NA	TRBJ2-7	CASSLGFDEQYF	TGTGCCAGCAGCTTGGGGTTCGACGAGCAGTACTTC
NA	TRBV19	NA	TRBJ1-5	CASSLQGNQPQHF	TGTGCCAGTAGTCTCCAGGGGAATCAGCCCCAGCATTTT
NA	TRBV7-9	NA	TRBJ2-7	CASSARLGISYEQYF	TGTGCCAGCAGCGCCCGACTGGGAATCTCCTACGAGCAGTACTTC
NA	TRBV5-1	NA	TRBJ2-5	CASSFRGRETQYF	TGCGCCAGCAGCTTCCGGGGCCGAGAGACCCAGTACTTC
NA	TRBV11-2	TRBD1	TRBJ2-7	CASSVSTGVQYEQYF	TGTGCCAGCAGCGTCTCGACAGGGGTCCAGTACGAGCAGTACTTC
NA	TRBV6-5	TRBD1	TRBJ1-3	CASRQGIGNTIYF	TGTGCCAGTCGACAGGGGATAGGAAACACCATATATTTT
NA	TRBV5-1	NA	TRBJ2-7	CASSLQGGYYEQYF	TGCGCCAGCAGTTTACAGGGAGGATACTACGAGCAGTACTTC
NA	TRBV23-1	TRBD1	TRBJ1-4	CASSQLTGPNEKLFF	TGCGCCAGCAGTCAACTGACAGGGCCTAATGAAAAACTGTTTTTT
NA	TRBV5-4	NA	TRBJ1-3	CASSSITGSASGNTIYF	TGTGCCAGCAGCTCTATAACAGGGTCAGCATCTGGAAACACCATATATTTT
NA	TRBV2	TRBD1	TRBJ2-2	CASSPRTGNTGELFF	TGTGCCAGCAGTCCCCGGACAGGAAACACCGGGGAGCTGTTTTTT
NA	TRBV11-2	TRBD2	TRBJ2-3	CASSFRLVAGGPDTQYF	TGTGCCAGCAGCTTCCGATTAGTGGCGGGAGGGCCAGATACGCAGTATTTT
NA	TRBV9	NA	TRBJ2-6	CASSPRGAGANVLTF	TGTGCCAGCAGCCCGAGGGGGGCTGGGGCCAACGTCCTGACTTTC
NA	TRBV5-1	TRBD1	TRBJ1-2	CASSLGTGRAYGYTF	TGCGCCAGCAGCTTGGGGACAGGAAGAGCCTATGGCTACACCTTC
NA	TRBV4-2	TRBD2	TRBJ2-7	CASSQLAASSYEQYF	TGTGCCAGCAGCCAACTAGCGGCTTCCTCCTACGAGCAGTACTTC
NA	TRBV6-1	NA	TRBJ1-4	CASSESRVREKLFF	TGTGCCAGCAGTGAATCCAGGGTGAGGGAAAAACTGTTTTTT
NA	TRBV5-4	TRBD1	TRBJ2-3	CASSLDRVPDTQYF	TGTGCCAGCAGCCTTGACAGGGTTCCAGATACGCAGTATTTT
once	TRBV19	NA	TRBJ2-6	CASSAAGANVLTF	TGTGCCAGTAGCGCAGCTGGGGCCAACGTCCTGACTTTC
NA	TRBV15	NA	TRBJ2-7	CATSRWTAEQYF	TGTGCCACCAGCAGATGGACAGCCGAGCAGTACTTC
NA	TRBV19	TRBD1	TRBJ1-4	CASTNRGKNEKLFF	TGTGCCAGTACCAACAGGGGGAAGAATGAAAAACTGTTTTTT
NA	TRBV6-1	TRBD1	TRBJ2-7	CASRRQGGPYEQYF	TGTGCCAGCAGACGACAGGGGGGTCCGTACGAGCAGTACTTC
once	TRBV30	TRBD1	TRBJ2-7	CAWKKDRGNGYEQYF	TGTGCCTGGAAGAAGGACAGGGGAAATGGCTACGAGCAGTACTTC
NA	TRBV19	NA	TRBJ1-1	CASSIAHRAGETEAFF	TGTGCCAGTAGTATCGCTCACAGGGCCGGGGAGACTGAAGCTTTCTTT
NA	TRBV5-4	NA	TRBJ2-7	CASSSGTHFSYEQYF	TGTGCCAGCAGCTCCGGGACTCACTTCTCCTACGAGCAGTACTTC
once	TRBV4-1	TRBD1	TRBJ2-2	CASSQGRGGQGTAGELFF	TGCGCCAGCAGCCAAGGACGAGGGGGACAGGGAACCGCCGGGGAGCTGTTTTTT
few	TRBV7-2	NA	TRBJ2-7	CASSLQSGEQYF	TGTGCCAGCAGCTTACAAAGTGGCGAGCAGTACTTC
once	TRBV4-2	TRBD2	TRBJ2-1	CASSQGRREGGEQFF	TGTGCCAGCAGCCAAGGGCGGCGGGAGGGAGGTGAGCAGTTCTTC
NA	TRBV5-1	NA	TRBJ2-5	CASSLAARETQYF	TGCGCCAGCAGCTTGGCTGCGCGGGAGACCCAGTACTTC
NA	TRBV4-2	NA	TRBJ2-4	CASSQVKGDKNIQYF	TGTGCCAGCAGCCAAGTTAAGGGGGATAAAAACATTCAGTACTTC
once	TRBV10-2	TRBD2	TRBJ2-3	CATQLAGAPLDTQYF	TGCGCCACCCAACTAGCGGGGGCCCCCTTGGATACGCAGTATTTT
NA	TRBV6-1	TRBD1	TRBJ1-2	CASRAGGNYGYTF	TGTGCCAGCAGGGCAGGGGGCAACTATGGCTACACCTTC
NA	TRBV6-1	NA	TRBJ2-1	CASIADTSRDKQFF	TGTGCCAGCATCGCAGACACTAGCAGAGACAAGCAGTTCTTC
NA	TRBV5-1	TRBD2	TRBJ2-1	CASSGLAGGSYNEQFF	TGCGCCAGCAGCGGGTTAGCGGGGGGCTCCTACAATGAGCAGTTCTTC
NA	TRBV9	TRBD1	TRBJ1-6	CASSTRQGGNSPLHF	TGTGCCAGCAGCACGCGACAGGGAGGGAATTCACCCCTCCACTTT
NA	TRBV30	NA	TRBJ1-3	CAWSLSGTLGNTIYF	TGTGCCTGGAGTCTCTCCGGGACGTTGGGAAACACCATATATTTT